A single sample is the source of the 29 T cell receptor beta chains below, sequenced in a study of post-analysis software for immune sequencing data. No antigen has been assigned to these receptors. Unique molecular identifiers were present in the TCR beta cDNA libraries. TCRdb recomputed calls from the PCR reads with MiXCR, one row per CDR3 protein. The data contain about 260,000 distinct CDR3 sequences, around 34% of them singletons. Study results and limitations: Controls showed lower frequencies than patients for roughly five TRBV segments, and TRBV5-6, TRBV5-1 and TRBV20-1 were among these.

Sequences were obtained from blood. These receptors originate from a girl aged 10-17 years with multiple sclerosis.

The gene calls are TRBV7-6 and TRBJ2-3; tentative D call: TRBD2 (6 bases). This CDR3 is 18 amino acids long. The ends were cut back, 0 bases at V and 0 bases at J, with 16 bases in the middle. The germline V gene has CDR1 SGHVS and CDR2 FNYEAQ. CDR3 DNA: TGTGCCAGCAGCTTAGCCCTAGCGCTTAGCGGAAGCACAGATACGCAGTATTTT. This gives the protein CASSLALALSGSTDTQYF.

As to this clonotype: A much larger clonotype is one base distant, so this may be a read error. This rearrangement joins TRBV7-2 to TRBJ1-5, with TRBD1 matching 8 bases. This CDR3 is built from 15 residues. Per germline, CDR1 SGHTA and CDR2 FQGNSA. This chain's CDR3 is CVSSSSRDRGTPQHF. In DNA, the CDR3 is TGTGTCAGCAGCTCCTCCAGAGACAGGGGAACGCCCCAGCATTTT. The full variable domain, rest sourced from reference TRBV7-2 and TRBJ1-5, is GAGVSQSPSNKVTEKGKDVELRCDPISGHTALYWYRQSLGQGLEFLIYFQGNSAPDKSGLPSDRFSAERTGGSVSTLTIQRTQQEDSAVYLCVSSSSRDRGTPQHFGDGTRLSIL.

This clonotype has ten or more counts. The chain is built from TRBV27 and TRBJ2-1, with TRBD2 matching over 13 bases. The V gene's germline CDR1 is MNHEY and CDR2 SMNVEV (reference sequence). This CDR3 is 18 amino acids long. V lost 6 bases and J lost 5; bases outside the gene matches: 13. The CDR3 nucleotides are TGTGCCAGCAGAAACATCCGACTAGCGGGGGGTCCTAACAATGAGCAGTTCTTC. The encoded protein is CASRNIRLAGGPNNEQFF.

This clonotype was counted many times. The chain joins TRBV5-4 to TRBJ2-3; TRBD2 is a possible D gene (6 bases). Germline CDR1 reads SGHNT; CDR2 reads YYREEE (reference sequence). The CDR3 loop spans 13 amino acids. Trimming left V 0 bases short and J 5 bases short, with 7 bases between. The CDR3 loop is CASSLVGGDTQYF. For the CDR3, the DNA is TGTGCCAGCAGCTTGGTGGGGGGAGATACGCAGTATTTT.

The V gene is TRBV24-1, the J gene TRBJ2-7; 9 bases map to TRBD2. The J call may be mistaken, given a closer DNA end match to TRBJ2-5. Germline assignment: CDR1 KGHDR and CDR2 SFDVKD. There are 15 residues in the CDR3. The CDR3 reads CATSDRTSVQETQYF. As DNA, the CDR3 is TGTGCCACCAGTGATCGGACTAGCGTCCAAGAGACCCAGTACTTC.

This clonotype was detected a few times. This chain uses TRBV6-2 or TRBV6-3 with TRBJ2-7; D could derive from TRBD1 or TRBD2 (5 bases each). This CDR3 contains 13 residues. V lost 5 bases and J lost 2, with 10 bases in between. The germline gives CDR1 MNHEY, CDR2 SVGEGT. CDR3 bases: TGTGCCAGCAGTCGGGACGCCCCCTACGAGCAGTACTTC. Its translation is CASSRDAPYEQYF.

CDR3 sequence reads: CASSQETGGNYNEQFF. The CDR3 DNA sequence: TGCGCCAGCAGCCAAGAGACAGGTGGGAACTACAATGAGCAGTTCTTC. J is TRBJ2-1 and V is TRBV5-1; TRBD1 might be the D (6 bases). This CDR3 region has 16 residues. The V and J ends lost 4 bases and 3 bases respectively, with 17 bases between them. Germline values: CDR1 SGHRS, CDR2 YFSETQ.

Of note for this clonotype: The junction does not match germline at one end; this may be a read error. V is TRBV12-3 or TRBV12-4 and J is TRBJ2-3; D remains ambiguous. CDR3 length: 13 residues. CDR3 coding DNA: TGTGCCTGCAGTTTAGTCCCCACAGATGCGCAGTATTTT. This encodes CACSLVPTDAQYF.

The chain couples TRBV29-1 to TRBJ2-1; 8 positions match TRBD1. Germline V gene sequence: CDR1 SQVTM, CDR2 ANQGSEA. This CDR3 has 14 residues. Losses at the gene ends were 4 bases for V and 6 bases for J; bases not matched to a gene: 8. This CDR3 is CSVARDRRTNEQFF. The CDR3 bases are TGCAGCGTTGCCCGGGACAGGAGAACCAATGAGCAGTTCTTC.

The rearrangement links TRBV14 to TRBJ2-5; 7 bases align to TRBD2. In germline, CDR1 is SGHDN, CDR2 FVKESK. The CDR3 contains 14 residues. V trimming: 2 bases; J trimming: 0 bases; junction bases outside the gene matches: 0. CDR3 loop: CASSQLADQETQYF. The CDR3 region has the DNA TGTGCCAGCAGCCAACTAGCGGACCAAGAGACCCAGTACTTC.

The chain uses TRBV5-1 and TRBJ2-5; TRBD1 matches 9 bases. The CDR3 consists of 14 residues. Germline CDR1 reads SGHRS; CDR2 reads YFSETQ. V shed 4 bases, J shed 1 base, and the junction held 2 bases outside the gene matches. CDR3 coding DNA: TGCGCCAGCAGCGTACAGGGGGCCCAAGAGACCCAGTACTTC. Translating gives CASSVQGAQETQYF.

On this clonotype: This CDR3 fails to terminate in the conserved phenylalanine or tryptophan, so it likely reflects a read error. The chain recombines TRBV6-6 with TRBJ2-7; D is unresolved. This CDR3 has 13 residues. V shed 0 bases and J shed 7 bases, with 10 bases lying between them. Germline CDR1 reads MNHNY; CDR2 reads SVGAGI (reference sequence). CDR3 nucleotide sequence: TGTGCCAGCAGTTACTCCCAAACGGTGGAGCAGTACTGC. This encodes CASSYSQTVEQYC.

On this clonotype: The conserved closing phenylalanine or tryptophan is absent in this CDR3, likely reflecting a read error. The J gene is TRBJ2-1, the V gene TRBV29-1, with unresolved D. This CDR3 spans 15 amino acids. Germline CDR1 and CDR2: SQVTM and ANQGSEA. V was pared by 7 bases and J by 0 bases, with 16 bases between. CDR3 nucleotides: TGCAGCGCCGCCGACGGCGGAACCTCCTACAATGAGCAGTTCTGC. Its translation is CSAADGGTSYNEQFC.

This clonotype was observed many times. This chain joins TRBV7-2 and TRBJ2-1; 7 nucleotides line up with TRBD1. Germline V gene sequence: CDR1 SGHTA, CDR2 FQGNSA. This CDR3 is 15 amino acids long. The junction had 7 bases not matched to a gene; V was cut back by 4 bases and J by 4 bases. Written as DNA, the CDR3 is TGTGCCAGCAGCTCCACCGGGACAGCGTACAATGAGCAGTTCTTC. Encoded protein: CASSSTGTAYNEQFF.

About this clonotype: Possible read error: a much larger clone is one base away. V usage is TRBV2 and J usage is TRBJ1-2; D may be TRBD1 (6 bases). This CDR3 has 13 amino acids. The germline gives CDR1 SNHLY, CDR2 FYNNEI. Trimming took 7 bases from V and 5 from J, leaving 14 bases between them. CDR3 loop: CASNPRDTYGYTF. CDR3 sequence (DNA): TGTGCCAGCAACCCCCGGGACACGTATGGCTACACCTTC.

The chain combines TRBV5-5 with TRBJ1-1; D is perhaps TRBD1 (6 bases). The V end lost 0 bases, the J end lost 4 bases, and 19 bases lay between the germline ends. CDR1 and CDR2 from the germline V gene are SGHKS and YYEKEE (reference sequence). The CDR3 sequence is 17 residues long. CDR3 residues: CASSLGALQGMSTEAFF. As DNA, the CDR3 is TGTGCCAGCAGCTTGGGGGCGCTACAGGGAATGAGCACTGAAGCTTTCTTT.

This clonotype has just one count. A clone one base away is much larger, so this may be a read error. This chain links TRBV28 with TRBJ1-2; a possible D gene is TRBD1 (6 bases). CDR1 MDHEN and CDR2 SYDVKM come from the germline V gene. The CDR3 has 17 residues. DNA of the CDR3: TGTGCCAGCAGTTTAGCCGTCCGACAGGATGATCGGCATGGCTGCACCTTC. Translated, it gives CASSLAVRQDDRHGCTF.

This clonotype was recorded a few times. The J gene is TRBJ2-6, the V gene TRBV10-2; 8 bases map to TRBD1. Germline-derived CDR1 and CDR2 are WSHSY and SAAADI. V lost 6 bases to trimming and J lost 4 bases; unmatched junction nucleotides: 11. This CDR3 region has 17 residues. The CDR3 nucleotides read TGCGCCAGCAGGTCGGGACAGGCGATATACGGGGCCAACGTCCTGACTTTC. Its translation: CASRSGQAIYGANVLTF.

Worth noting for this clonotype: A much bigger clone sits one base away, suggesting this may be a read error. V is TRBV4-1 and J is TRBJ2-5; 7 bases align to TRBD2. The germline V gene encodes CDR1 MGHRA and CDR2 YSYEKL. The ends lost 0 bases at V and 11 bases at J; junction bases unmatched: 15. The CDR3 has 16 residues. CDR3 region: CASSQDTGLVYNEQYF. The CDR3 nucleotides are TGCGCCAGCAGCCAAGATACCGGACTAGTCTACAATGAGCAGTACTTC.

About this clonotype: One end of the junction does not line up with germline, which may come from a read error. The chain employs TRBV5-1 and TRBJ1-1, with D unresolved. In germline, CDR1 is SGHRS, CDR2 YFSETQ. This CDR3 is 13 amino acids long. CDR3 sequence reads: CAGSLRLNTEAFF. The CDR3 nucleotides read TGCGCCGGCAGCTTGAGGTTGAACACTGAAGCTTTCTTT.

The J gene is TRBJ2-2, the V gene TRBV5-1, with 7 bases identical to TRBD1. Germline V gives CDR1 SGHRS, CDR2 YFSETQ. Unmatched junction bases numbered 6, after V lost 7 bases and J lost 0 bases. The CDR3 is made up of 15 amino acids. The CDR3 sequence: CASRGDRSNTGELFF. The CDR3 DNA sequence: TGCGCCAGCCGAGGGGACAGATCGAACACCGGGGAGCTGTTTTTT.

Written as DNA, the CDR3 is TGTGCCAGCAGTTTATGGAGGAACACTGAAGCTTTCTTT. It yields the protein CASSLWRNTEAFF. This chain uses TRBV28 with TRBJ1-1; no reliable D call. Between the trimmed V and J ends, which lost 0 bases and 1 base, there was a span of 3 bases. CDR1 is MDHEN, CDR2 SYDVKM, per germline. This CDR3 contains 13 residues.

This clonotype was counted many times. This chain connects TRBV12-3 or TRBV12-4 to TRBJ1-2, with D perhaps matching TRBD1 (6 bases). The CDR3 loop spans 12 amino acids. The V end was cut by 7 bases, the J end by 4 bases, with 10 bases between. CDR3 amino acids: CASTQGPYGYTF. In nucleotides, the CDR3 is TGTGCCAGCACGCAGGGGCCCTATGGCTACACCTTC.

This clonotype has ten or more counts. The chain couples TRBV4-2 to TRBJ2-3; 8 bases match TRBD2. The J segment lost 2 bases and the V segment lost 0 bases, leaving 7 bases of the junction unmatched. The CDR3 extends over 17 amino acids. Germline lookup yields CDR1 LGHNA and CDR2 YNFKEQ. The CDR3, as DNA: TGTGCCAGCAGCCAAGAGGGATCTAGCGGGTACACAGATACGCAGTATTTT. Its translation is CASSQEGSSGYTDTQYF.

The gene calls are TRBV6-5 and TRBJ2-5; TRBD2 matches 11 bases. V trimming: 7 bases; J trimming: 5 bases; junction bases outside the gene matches: 3. Germline V lookup: CDR1 MNHEY, CDR2 SVGAGI. The CDR3 covers 13 residues. CDR3 bases: TGTGCCAGCAAGCCTAGCGGGAGGGAGACCCAGTACTTC. This translates into CASKPSGRETQYF.

V and J are TRBV5-1 and TRBJ2-3; tentatively, D is TRBD2 (5 bases). The CDR3 contains 13 residues. The germline V gene has CDR1 SGHRS and CDR2 YFSETQ. V was clipped by 0 bases and J by 6 bases, with 8 bases between them. The chain's CDR3 is CASSLAGEDTQYF. The DNA for the CDR3 is TGCGCCAGCAGCTTGGCTGGGGAGGATACGCAGTATTTT.

This chain connects TRBV24-1 to TRBJ2-3; D is unresolved. Germline V gene lookup returns CDR1 KGHDR and CDR2 SFDVKD. The V end was cut by 5 bases, the J end by 2 bases, with 7 bases between. CDR3 length equals 13 residues. CDR3 protein: CATSADSTDTQYF. DNA of the CDR3: TGTGCCACCAGTGCCGACTCCACAGATACGCAGTATTTT.

This chain connects TRBV4-3 to TRBJ2-3; D is uncertain. Deletions cut 0 bases from V and 2 bases from J, with 6 bases between. CDR3 length: 14 amino acids. The germline gives CDR1 LGHNA, CDR2 YSLEER. CDR3 sequence (DNA): TGCGCCAGCAGCCAAGAGGGTTCCACAGATACGCAGTATTTT. This gives the protein CASSQEGSTDTQYF.

This clonotype was recorded many times. This may stem from a read error, because a much larger clone lies one nucleotide away. This chain joins TRBV5-1 and TRBJ2-5; D gene unclear. Germline assignment: CDR1 SGHRS and CDR2 YFSETQ. This CDR3 contains 11 residues. Between the trimmed V and J ends, which lost 0 bases and 11 bases, there was a span of 8 bases. The CDR3 bases are TGCGCCAGCAGCTTGGCCTATGAGCAGTACTTC. Protein product: CASSLAYEQYF.